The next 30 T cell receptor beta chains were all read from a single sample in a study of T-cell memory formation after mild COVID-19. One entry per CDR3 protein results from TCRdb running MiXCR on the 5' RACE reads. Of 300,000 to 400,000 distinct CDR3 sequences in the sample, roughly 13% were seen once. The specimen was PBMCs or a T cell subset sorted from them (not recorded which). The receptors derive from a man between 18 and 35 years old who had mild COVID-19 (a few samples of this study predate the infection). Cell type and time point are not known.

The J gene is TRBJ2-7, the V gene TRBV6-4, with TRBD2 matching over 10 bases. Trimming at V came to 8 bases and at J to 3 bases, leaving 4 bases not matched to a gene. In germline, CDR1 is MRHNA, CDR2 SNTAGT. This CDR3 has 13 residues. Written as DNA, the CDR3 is TGTGCCAGCCTCGGACTAGCGGTCTACGAGCAGTACTTC. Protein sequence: CASLGLAVYEQYF.

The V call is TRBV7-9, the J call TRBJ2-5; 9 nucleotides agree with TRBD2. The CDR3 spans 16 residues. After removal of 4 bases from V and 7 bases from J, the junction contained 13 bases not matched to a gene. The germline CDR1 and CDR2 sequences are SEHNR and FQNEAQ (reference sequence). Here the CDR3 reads CASSSQGLAGPGTQYF. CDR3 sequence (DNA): TGTGCCAGCAGCTCTCAGGGTCTAGCGGGGCCGGGGACCCAGTACTTC.

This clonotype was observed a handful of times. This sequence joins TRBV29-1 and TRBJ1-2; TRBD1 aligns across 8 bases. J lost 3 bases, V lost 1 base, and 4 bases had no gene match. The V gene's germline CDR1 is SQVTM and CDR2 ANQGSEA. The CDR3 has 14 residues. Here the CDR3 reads CSVEVRDRHYGYTF. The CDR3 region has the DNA TGCAGCGTTGAAGTCCGGGACAGGCACTATGGCTACACCTTC. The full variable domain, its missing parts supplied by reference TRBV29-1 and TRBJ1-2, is SAVISQKPSRDICQRGTSLTIQCQVDSQVTMMFWYRQQPGQSLTLIATANQGSEATYESGFVIDKFPISRPNLTFSTLTVSNMSPEDSSIYLCSVEVRDRHYGYTFGSGTRLTVV.

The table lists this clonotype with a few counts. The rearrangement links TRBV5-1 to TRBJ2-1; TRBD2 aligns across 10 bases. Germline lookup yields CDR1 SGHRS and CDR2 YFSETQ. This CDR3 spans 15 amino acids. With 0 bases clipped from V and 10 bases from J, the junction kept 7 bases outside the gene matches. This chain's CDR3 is CASSLEPSGGGEQFF. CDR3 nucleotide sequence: TGCGCCAGCAGCTTGGAGCCTAGCGGGGGCGGGGAGCAGTTCTTC.

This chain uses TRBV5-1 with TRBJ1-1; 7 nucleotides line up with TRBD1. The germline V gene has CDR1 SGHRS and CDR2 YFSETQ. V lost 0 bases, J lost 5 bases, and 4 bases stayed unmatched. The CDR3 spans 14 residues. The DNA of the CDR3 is TGCGCCAGCAGCTTGGAGACAGGGCGGACTGAAGCTTTCTTT. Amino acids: CASSLETGRTEAFF.

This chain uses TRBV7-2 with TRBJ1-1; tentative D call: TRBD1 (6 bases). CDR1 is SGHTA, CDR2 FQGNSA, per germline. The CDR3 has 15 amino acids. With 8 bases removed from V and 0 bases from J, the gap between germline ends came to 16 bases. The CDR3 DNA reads TGTGCCAGCTCATATTCAGGGGCGGTGAACACTGAAGCTTTCTTT. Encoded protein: CASSYSGAVNTEAFF.

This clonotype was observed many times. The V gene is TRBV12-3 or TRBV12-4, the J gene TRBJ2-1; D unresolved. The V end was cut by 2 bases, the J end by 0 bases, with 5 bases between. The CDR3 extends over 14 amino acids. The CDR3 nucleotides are TGTGCCAGCAGTTTACTCAGCTCCTACAATGAGCAGTTCTTC. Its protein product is CASSLLSSYNEQFF.

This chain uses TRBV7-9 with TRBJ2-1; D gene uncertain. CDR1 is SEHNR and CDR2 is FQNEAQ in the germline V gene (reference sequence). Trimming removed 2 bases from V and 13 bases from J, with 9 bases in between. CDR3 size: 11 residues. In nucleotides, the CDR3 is TGTGCCAGCAGCTTAACCCTAACCCAGTTCTTC. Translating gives CASSLTLTQFF. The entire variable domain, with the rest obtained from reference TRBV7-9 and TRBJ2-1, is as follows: DTGVSQNPRHKITKRGQNVTFRCDPISEHNRLYWYRQTLGQGPEFLTYFQNEAQLEKSRLLSDRFSAERPKGSFSTLEIQRTEQGDSAMYLCASSLTLTQFFGPGTRLTVL.

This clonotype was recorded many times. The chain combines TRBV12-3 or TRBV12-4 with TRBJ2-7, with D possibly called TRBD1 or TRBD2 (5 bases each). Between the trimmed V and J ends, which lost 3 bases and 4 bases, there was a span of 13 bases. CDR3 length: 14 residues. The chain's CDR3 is CASSLGQDLYEQYF. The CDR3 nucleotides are TGTGCCAGCAGTTTGGGGCAGGACTTATACGAGCAGTACTTC.

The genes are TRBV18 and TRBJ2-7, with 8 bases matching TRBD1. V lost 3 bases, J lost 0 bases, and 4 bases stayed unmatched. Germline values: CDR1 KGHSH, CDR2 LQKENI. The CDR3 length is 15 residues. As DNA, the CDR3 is TGTGCCAGCTCACCGTGGGGACAGGACTCCTACGAGCAGTACGTC. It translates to CASSPWGQDSYEQYV.

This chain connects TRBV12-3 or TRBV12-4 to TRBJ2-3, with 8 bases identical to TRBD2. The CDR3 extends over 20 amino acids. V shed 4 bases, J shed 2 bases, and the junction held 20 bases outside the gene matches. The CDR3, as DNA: TGTGCCAGCAGTTGGGGGCTTAGACAGCGGGGGCGTTGGGTCACAGATACGCAGTATTTT. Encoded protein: CASSWGLRQRGRWVTDTQYF.

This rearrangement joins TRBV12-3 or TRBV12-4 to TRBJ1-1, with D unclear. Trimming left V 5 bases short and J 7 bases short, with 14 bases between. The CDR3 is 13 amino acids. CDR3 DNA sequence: TGTGCCAGCAGTCCTCCTGGCAATTATGAAGCTTTCTTT. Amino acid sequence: CASSPPGNYEAFF.

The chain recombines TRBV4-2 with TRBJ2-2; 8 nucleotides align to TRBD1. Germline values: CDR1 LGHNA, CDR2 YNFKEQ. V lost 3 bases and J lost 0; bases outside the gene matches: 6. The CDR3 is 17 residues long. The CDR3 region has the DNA TGTGCCAGCAGCCATCCTCAGGGGGCCTCGAACACCGGGGAGCTGTTTTTT. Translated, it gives CASSHPQGASNTGELFF.

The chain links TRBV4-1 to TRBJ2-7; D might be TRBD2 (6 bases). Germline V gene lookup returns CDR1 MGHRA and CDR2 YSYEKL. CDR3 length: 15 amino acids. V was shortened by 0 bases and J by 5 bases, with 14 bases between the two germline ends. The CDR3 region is CASSQEIAGNDEQYF. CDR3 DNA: TGCGCCAGCAGCCAAGAGATTGCGGGGAATGACGAGCAGTACTTC.

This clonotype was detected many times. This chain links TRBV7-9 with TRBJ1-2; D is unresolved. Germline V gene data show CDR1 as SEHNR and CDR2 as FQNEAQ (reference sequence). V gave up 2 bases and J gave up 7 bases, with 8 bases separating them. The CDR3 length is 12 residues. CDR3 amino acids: CASSLRTAGYTF. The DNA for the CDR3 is TGTGCCAGCAGCTTAAGAACAGCTGGCTACACCTTC.

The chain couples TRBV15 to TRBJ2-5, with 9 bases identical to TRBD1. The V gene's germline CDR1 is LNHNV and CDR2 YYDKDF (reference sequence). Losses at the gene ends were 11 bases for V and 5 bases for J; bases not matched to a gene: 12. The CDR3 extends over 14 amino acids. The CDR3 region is CAASNRGRAETQYF. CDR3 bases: TGTGCCGCGAGTAACAGGGGGCGCGCGGAGACCCAGTACTTC.

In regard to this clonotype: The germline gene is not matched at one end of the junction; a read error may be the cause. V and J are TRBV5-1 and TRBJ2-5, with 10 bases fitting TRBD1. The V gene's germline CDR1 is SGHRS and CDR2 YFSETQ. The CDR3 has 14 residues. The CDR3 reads CASSRDRGTETQCF. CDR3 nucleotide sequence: TGCGCCAGCAGCCGGGACAGGGGAACGGAGACCCAGTGCTTC.

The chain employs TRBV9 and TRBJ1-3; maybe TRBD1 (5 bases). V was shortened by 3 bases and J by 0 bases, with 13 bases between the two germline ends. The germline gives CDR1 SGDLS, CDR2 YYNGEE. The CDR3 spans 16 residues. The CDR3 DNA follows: TGTGCCAGCAGCGCAGGGACGACCTTCTCTGGAAACACCATATATTTT. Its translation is CASSAGTTFSGNTIYF.

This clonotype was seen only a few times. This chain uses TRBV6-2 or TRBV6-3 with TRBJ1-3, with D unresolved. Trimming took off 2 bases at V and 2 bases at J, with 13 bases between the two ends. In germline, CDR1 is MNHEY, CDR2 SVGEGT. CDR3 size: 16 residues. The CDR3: CASSYLRPLPGNTIYF. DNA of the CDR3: TGTGCCAGCAGTTACCTCCGGCCTCTCCCTGGAAACACCATATATTTT.

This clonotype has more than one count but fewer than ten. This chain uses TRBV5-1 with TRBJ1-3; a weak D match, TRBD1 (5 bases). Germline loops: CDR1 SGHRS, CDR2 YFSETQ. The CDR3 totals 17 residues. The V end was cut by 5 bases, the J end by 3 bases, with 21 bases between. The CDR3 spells CASRPGGAEHYGNTIYF. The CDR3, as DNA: TGCGCCAGCAGACCGGGTGGGGCCGAGCACTATGGAAACACCATATATTTT.

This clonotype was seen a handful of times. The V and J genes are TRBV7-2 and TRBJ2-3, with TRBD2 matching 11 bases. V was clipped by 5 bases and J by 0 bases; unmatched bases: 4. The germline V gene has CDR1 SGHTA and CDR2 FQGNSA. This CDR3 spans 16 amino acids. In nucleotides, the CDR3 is TGTGCCAGCAGCCCAATAGCGGGGGGGAGCACAGATACGCAGTATTTT. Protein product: CASSPIAGGSTDTQYF. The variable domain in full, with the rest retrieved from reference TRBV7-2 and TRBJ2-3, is GAGVSQSPSNKVTEKGKDVELRCDPISGHTALYWYRQSLGQGLEFLIYFQGNSAPDKSGLPSDRFSAERTGGSVSTLTIQRTQQEDSAVYLCASSPIAGGSTDTQYFGPGTRLTVL.

CDR3 residues: CASSDRGTASTGELFF. The CDR3 bases are TGTGCCAGCAGTGACCGGGGGACAGCGAGCACCGGGGAGCTGTTTTTT. This sequence joins TRBV2 and TRBJ2-2, with a tentative D call TRBD1 (7 bases). This CDR3 contains 16 residues. Germline V lookup: CDR1 SNHLY, CDR2 FYNNEI. Trimming took off 3 bases at V and 4 bases at J, with 15 bases between the two ends. The complete variable domain, with remaining parts taken from reference TRBV2 and TRBJ2-2, reads EPEVTQTPSHQVTQMGQEVILRCVPISNHLYFYWYRQILGQKVEFLVSFYNNEISEKSEIFDDQFSVERPDGSNFTLKIRSTKLEDSAMYFCASSDRGTASTGELFFGEGSRLTVL.

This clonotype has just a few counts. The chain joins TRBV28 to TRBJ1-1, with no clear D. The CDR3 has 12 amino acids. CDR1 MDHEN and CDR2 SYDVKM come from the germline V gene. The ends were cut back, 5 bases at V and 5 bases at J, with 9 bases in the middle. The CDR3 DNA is TGTGCCAGCAGTCCCTCCTTTACTGAAGCTTTCTTT. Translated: CASSPSFTEAFF.

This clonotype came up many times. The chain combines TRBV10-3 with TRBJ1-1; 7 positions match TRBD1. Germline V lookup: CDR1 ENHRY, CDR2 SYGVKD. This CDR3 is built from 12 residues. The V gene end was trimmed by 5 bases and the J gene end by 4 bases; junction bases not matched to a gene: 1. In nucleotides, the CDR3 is TGTGCCATCAGTCACAGGGGCACTGAAGCTTTCTTT. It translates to CAISHRGTEAFF.

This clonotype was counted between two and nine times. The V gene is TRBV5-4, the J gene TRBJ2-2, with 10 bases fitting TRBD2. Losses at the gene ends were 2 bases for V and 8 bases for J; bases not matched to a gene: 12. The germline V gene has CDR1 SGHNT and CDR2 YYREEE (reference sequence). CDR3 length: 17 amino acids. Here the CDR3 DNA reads TGTGCCAGCAGCTTTGGACCGAGCGGGGGGGCCATTGGGGAGCTGTTTTTT. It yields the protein CASSFGPSGGAIGELFF. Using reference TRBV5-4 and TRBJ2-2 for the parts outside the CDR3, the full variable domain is ETGVTQSPTHLIKTRGQQVTLRCSSQSGHNTVSWYQQALGQGPQFIFQYYREEENGRGNFPPRFSGLQFPNYSSELNVNALELDDSALYLCASSFGPSGGAIGELFFGEGSRLTVL.

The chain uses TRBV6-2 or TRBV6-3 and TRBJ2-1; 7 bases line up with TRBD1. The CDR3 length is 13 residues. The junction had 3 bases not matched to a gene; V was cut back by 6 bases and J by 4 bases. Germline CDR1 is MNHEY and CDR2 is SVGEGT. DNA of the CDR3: TGTGCCAGCAGATTACAGGGGTACAATGAGCAGTTCTTC. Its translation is CASRLQGYNEQFF.

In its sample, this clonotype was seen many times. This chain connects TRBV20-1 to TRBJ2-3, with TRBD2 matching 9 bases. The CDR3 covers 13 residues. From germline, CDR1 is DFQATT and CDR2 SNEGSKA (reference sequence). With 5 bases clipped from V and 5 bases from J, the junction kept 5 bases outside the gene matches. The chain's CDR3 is CSARGGAEDTQYF. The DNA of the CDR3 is TGCAGTGCTCGCGGGGGGGCCGAAGATACGCAGTATTTT.

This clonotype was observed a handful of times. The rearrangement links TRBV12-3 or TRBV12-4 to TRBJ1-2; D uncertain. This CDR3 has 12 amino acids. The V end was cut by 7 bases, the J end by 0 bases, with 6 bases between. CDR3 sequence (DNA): TGTGCCAGCACCCTGGCTAACTATGGCTACACCTTC. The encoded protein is CASTLANYGYTF.

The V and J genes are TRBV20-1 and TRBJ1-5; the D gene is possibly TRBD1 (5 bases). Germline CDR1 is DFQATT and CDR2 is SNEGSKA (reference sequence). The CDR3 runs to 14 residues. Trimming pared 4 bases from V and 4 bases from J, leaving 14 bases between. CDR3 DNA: TGCAGTGCTAAGGGCAGGGCGATAAATCAGCCCCAGCATTTT. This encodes CSAKGRAINQPQHF.

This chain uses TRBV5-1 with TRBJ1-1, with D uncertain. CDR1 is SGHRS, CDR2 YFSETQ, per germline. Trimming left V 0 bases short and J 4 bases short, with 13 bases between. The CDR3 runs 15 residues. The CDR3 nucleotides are TGCGCCAGCAGCTTGGAGGCTGGGTGGGGCACTGAAGCTTTCTTT. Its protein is CASSLEAGWGTEAFF.